The T cell receptor (beta chain) under discussion was sequenced for a study of blood T cell repertoires in COVID-19 (dated by TCRdb to 2020 to 2022). Regarding the research as a whole: The collaborator samples originated in the United States, Italy and Spain and spanned the acute and convalescent phases of COVID-19. The prospective study material was composed of cDNA or gDNA derived from T cells, B-cell-depleted T cells, or PBMCs. The dataset comprised deeply sampled blood TCRbeta repertoires from subjects exposed to, actively infected with, or recovered from COVID-19. The repertoires were made available in a free public database intended to serve as a resource for research on the immune response to SARS-CoV-2. The samples were drawn from the first 160 participants of the ongoing ImmuneRACE study and from 1,200 or so subjects provided by 6 global collaborators. The sample metadata nearly always contained a de-identified subject ID, COVID-19 status, age in years and sex. HLA class I and class II types, where available, came from metadata supplied by the sample provider rather than from assay-based typing. The full study reports these points: Clinical and demographic metadata were provided uncurated, with the amount varying by source and participant.

V gives up 1 base and J gives up 11 bases, and the segment between their germline ends measures 8 bases. CDR1 and CDR2 were assigned from the germline V gene as MNHEY and SVGAGI. From cysteine to phenylalanine, the CDR3 is 11 amino acids long. Only CDR3 DNA is held: 33 bases, read in frame from base 1. Remarks on this clone: What this receptor recognizes is not known. Base qualities are not provided; no much larger clone lies one nucleotide away.

TCRbeta CDR3 regions were amplified from genomic DNA using the immunoSEQ Assay, a bias-controlled multiplex PCR. In the source study's methods: Within the assay, amplification of reference gene primers was used to estimate how many nucleated cells each sample contained. Sequence reads were collapsed and filtered to measure the absolute abundance of every unique TCRbeta CDR3 rearrangement. Productive Simpson clonality was computed per sample as the square root of Simpson's diversity index over productive rearrangements. This is the immuneACCESS table as TCRdb keeps it, with only in-frame sequences that have V and J called. A part of the clones is gone; compared with another copy, unresolved V genes explain less than half, and the rest is unexplained. The V and J calls and clone size were taken over from that table, and D and trimming were inferred from the DNA. In this sample the table shows some 150,000 clones, around 90% of which occur a single time. Roughly 0.54% of the sample rests with the top ten.

Whole blood was collected in K2EDTA tubes by collaborating institutions according to the institutions' own protocols. For TCRbeta analysis, collaborators shipped samples in one of three forms: frozen whole blood, isolated PBMCs, or DNA extracted from either of those sample types. The clonotype was recovered from a man aged 45 to 65 with acute or convalescent COVID-19. Recombination joined TRBV6-5 with TRBJ1-1; TRBD1 is a possible D gene, resting on 5 matching bases. Sequencing was done on a sample of peripheral blood. CDR3 loop: CASSYYGGAFF. The bases are TGTGCCAGCAGTTACTACGGGGGGGCTTTCTTT.